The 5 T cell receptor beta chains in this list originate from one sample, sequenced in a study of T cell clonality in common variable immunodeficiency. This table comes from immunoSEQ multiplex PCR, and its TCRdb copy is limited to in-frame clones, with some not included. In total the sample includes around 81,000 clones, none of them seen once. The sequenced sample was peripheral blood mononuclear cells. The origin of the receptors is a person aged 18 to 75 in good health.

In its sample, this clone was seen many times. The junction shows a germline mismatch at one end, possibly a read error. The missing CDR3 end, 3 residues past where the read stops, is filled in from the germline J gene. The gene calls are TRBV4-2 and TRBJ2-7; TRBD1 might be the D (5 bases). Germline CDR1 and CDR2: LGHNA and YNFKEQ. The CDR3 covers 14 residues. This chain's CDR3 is CASSQESRGYEQYF. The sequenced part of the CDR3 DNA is TGCGCCAGCAGCCAAGAAAGTAGGGGTTACGAG.

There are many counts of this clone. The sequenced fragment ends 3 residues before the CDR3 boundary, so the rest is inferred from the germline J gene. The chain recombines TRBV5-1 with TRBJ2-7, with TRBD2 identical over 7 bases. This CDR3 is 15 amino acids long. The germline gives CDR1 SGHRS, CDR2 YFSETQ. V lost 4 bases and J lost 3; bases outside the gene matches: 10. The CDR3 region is CASSPLAAGDYEQYF. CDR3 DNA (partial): TGCGCCAGCAGCCCTCTCGCGGCGGGAGACTACGAG.

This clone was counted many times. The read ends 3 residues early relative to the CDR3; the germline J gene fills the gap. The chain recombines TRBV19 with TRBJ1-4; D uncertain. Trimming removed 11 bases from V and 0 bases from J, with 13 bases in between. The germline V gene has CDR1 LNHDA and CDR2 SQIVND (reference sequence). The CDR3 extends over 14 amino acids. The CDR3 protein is CAASPGATNEKLFF. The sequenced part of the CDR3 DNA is TGTGCCGCGTCCCCCGGGGCAACTAATGAAAAA.

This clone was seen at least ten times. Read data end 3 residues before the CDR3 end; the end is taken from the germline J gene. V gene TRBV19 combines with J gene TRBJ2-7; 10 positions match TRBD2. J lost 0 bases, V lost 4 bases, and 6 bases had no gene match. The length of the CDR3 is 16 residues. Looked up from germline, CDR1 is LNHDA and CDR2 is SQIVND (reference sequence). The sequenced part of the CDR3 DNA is TGTGCCAGTAGTACGCTCTCTAGCGGGGGCTCCTACGAG. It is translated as CASSTLSSGGSYE. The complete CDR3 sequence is CASSTLSSGGSYEQYF.

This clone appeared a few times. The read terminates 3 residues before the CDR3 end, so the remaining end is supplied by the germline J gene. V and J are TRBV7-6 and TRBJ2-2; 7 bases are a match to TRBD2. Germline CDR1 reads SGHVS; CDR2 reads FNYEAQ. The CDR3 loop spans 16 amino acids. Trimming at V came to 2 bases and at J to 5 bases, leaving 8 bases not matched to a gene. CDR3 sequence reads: CASSLLALARTGELFF. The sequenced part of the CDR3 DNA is TGTGCCAGCAGCTTACTGGCACTAGCGCGGACCGGGGAG.